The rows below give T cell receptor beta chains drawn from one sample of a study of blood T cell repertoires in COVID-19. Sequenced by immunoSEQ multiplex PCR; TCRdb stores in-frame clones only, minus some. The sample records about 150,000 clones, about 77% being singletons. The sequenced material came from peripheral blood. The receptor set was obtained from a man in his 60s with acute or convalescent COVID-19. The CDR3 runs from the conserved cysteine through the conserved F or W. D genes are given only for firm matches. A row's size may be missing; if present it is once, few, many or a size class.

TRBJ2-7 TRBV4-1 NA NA TGCGCCAGCAGCCAAGAACCGACAGGGACTTACTACGAGCAGTACTTC CASSQEPTGTYYEQYF
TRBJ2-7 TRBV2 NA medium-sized TGTGCCAGCAGGAGAGCTCTCTACGAGCAGTACTTC CASRRALYEQYF
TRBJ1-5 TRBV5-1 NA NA TGCGCCAGCAGCAGTGGACAGAATCAGCCCCAGCATTTT CASSSGQNQPQHF
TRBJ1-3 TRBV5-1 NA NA TGCGCCAGCAGCTTGACAGGTGACTCTGGAAACACCATATATTTT CASSLTGDSGNTIYF
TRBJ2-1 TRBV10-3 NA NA TGTGCCAGTTTTGCGGGATCCTACAATGAGCAGTTCTTC CASFAGSYNEQFF
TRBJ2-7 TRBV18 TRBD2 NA TGTGCCAGCTCATCTAGCGGTCCCTACGAGCAGTACTTC CASSSSGPYEQYF
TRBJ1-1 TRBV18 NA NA TGTGCCAGCTCACCATTAGGGGGGAACACTGAAGCTTTCTTT CASSPLGGNTEAFF
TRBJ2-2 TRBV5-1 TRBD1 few TGCGCCAGCAACGGACAGGGTGCCGGGGAGCTGTTTTTT CASNGQGAGELFF
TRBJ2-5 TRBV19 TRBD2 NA TGTGCCAGTAGTATTAGGCTAGCGGGAGGGACCCAGTACTTC CASSIRLAGGTQYF
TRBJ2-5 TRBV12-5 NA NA TGTGCTAGTGCCGACAGTATGGAGACCCAGTACTTC CASADSMETQYF
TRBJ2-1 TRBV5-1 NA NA TGCGCCAGCAGCTTGGGGGTAGTGGTCGGGGATCCCTCCTACAATGAGCAGTTCTTC CASSLGVVVGDPSYNEQFF
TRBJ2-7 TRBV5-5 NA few TGTGCCAGCAGCCCCAGGGACGGGAGCTCCTACGAGCAGTACTTC CASSPRDGSSYEQYF
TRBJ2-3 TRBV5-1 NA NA TGCGCCAGCAGCTTGGGTGGTAGCTTTGATACGCAGTATTTT CASSLGGSFDTQYF
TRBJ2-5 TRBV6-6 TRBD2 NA TGTGCCAGCAGTCTGGGACTAGCGGGAGGTTGGGAGACCCAGTACTTC CASSLGLAGGWETQYF
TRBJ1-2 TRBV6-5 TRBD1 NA TGTGCCAGCAGAACGGACAGGGGTGGTAACTATGGCTACACCTTC CASRTDRGGNYGYTF
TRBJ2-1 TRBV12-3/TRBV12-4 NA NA TGTGCCAGCAGTTTAGCGCAGACGAGGGTCTTC CASSLAQTRVF
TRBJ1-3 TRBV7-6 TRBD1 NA TGTGCCAGCAGCTTAGTAATAGGACAGGGGGCGGACACCATATATTTT CASSLVIGQGADTIYF
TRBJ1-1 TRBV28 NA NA TGTGCCAGCAGGCCAGGCGGGGGCACTGAAGCTTTCTTT CASRPGGGTEAFF
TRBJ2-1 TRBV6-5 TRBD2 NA TGTGCCAGCAGTTACCACAGCCTGCGGGGGTCGAATGAGCAGTTCTTC CASSYHSLRGSNEQFF
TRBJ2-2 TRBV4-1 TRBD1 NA TGCGCCAGCAGCCAAGTACAGGGGAGTGGCGGGGAGCTGTTTTTT CASSQVQGSGGELFF
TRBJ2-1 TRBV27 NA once TGTGCCAGCAGTTTAGGAGGGACCCACAATGAGCAGTTCTTC CASSLGGTHNEQFF
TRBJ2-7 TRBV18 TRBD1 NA TGTGCCAGCTCAACACAGGGGGTCTCCTACGAGCAGTACTTC CASSTQGVSYEQYF
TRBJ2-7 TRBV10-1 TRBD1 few TGCGCCAGCAGTGAGTCTCAGGGGGCCCACTACGAGCAGTACTTC CASSESQGAHYEQYF
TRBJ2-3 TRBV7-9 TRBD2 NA TGTGCCAGCAGCCGACTAGCGGGTCGGGCAGATACGCAGTATTTT CASSRLAGRADTQYF
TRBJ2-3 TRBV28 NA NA TGTGCCAGCAGCATCGAAAACCGTGAGACAGATACGCAGTATTTT CASSIENRETDTQYF
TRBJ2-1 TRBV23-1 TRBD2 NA TGCGCCAGCAGACCCAAGACTAGCGCGTCTGAGCAGTTCTTC CASRPKTSASEQFF
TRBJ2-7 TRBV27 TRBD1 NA TGTGCCAGCAGTCCTCTTACAGGGGTCACTTCCTACGAGCAGTACTTC CASSPLTGVTSYEQYF
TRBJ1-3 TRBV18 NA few TGTGCCAGCTCACCGGCCAGGCCTGGAAACACCATATATTTT CASSPARPGNTIYF
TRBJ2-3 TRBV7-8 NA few TGTGCCAGCAGCCGGCGGATGGGCACAGATACGCAGTATTTT CASSRRMGTDTQYF
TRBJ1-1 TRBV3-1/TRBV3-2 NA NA TGTGCCAGCAGCCACTCCAGGGGTGAAGCTTTCTTT CASSHSRGEAFF
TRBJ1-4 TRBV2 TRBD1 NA TGTGCCAGCAGTGTCAGGGGGGCCGAAAAACTGTTTTTT CASSVRGAEKLFF
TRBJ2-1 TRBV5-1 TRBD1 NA TGCGCCAGCAGCCTGACAGGGGGCAGGACAAATGAGCAGTTCTTC CASSLTGGRTNEQFF
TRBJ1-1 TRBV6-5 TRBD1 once TGTGCCAGCAGTCCCCTCGGACAGGGGAGGGGAGCTTTCTTT CASSPLGQGRGAFF
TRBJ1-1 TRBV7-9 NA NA TGTGCCAGCAGCTTAGGGTGGGGGCTGGTCACTGAAGCTTTCTTT CASSLGWGLVTEAFF
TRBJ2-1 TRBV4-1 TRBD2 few TGCGCCAGCAGCCAGGATATAATGACTTTAGCGGGAGGGATCAATGAGCAGTTCTTC CASSQDIMTLAGGINEQFF
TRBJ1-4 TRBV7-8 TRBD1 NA TGTGCCAGCAGTGACAGGGTTTTAAGTGAAAAACTGTTTTTT CASSDRVLSEKLFF
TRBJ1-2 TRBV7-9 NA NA TGTGCCAGCAGCTGGGCCAGTAACTATGGCTACACCTTC CASSWASNYGYTF
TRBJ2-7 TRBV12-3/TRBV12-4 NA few TGTGCCAGCAGTCCAGGGAATACCTACGAGCAGTACTTC CASSPGNTYEQYF
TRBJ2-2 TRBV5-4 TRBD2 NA TGTGCCAGCAGCGGACCGGGAGGCGGGACCGGGGAGCTGTTTTTT CASSGPGGGTGELFF
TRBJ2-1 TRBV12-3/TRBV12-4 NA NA TGTGCCAGCAGTCCCGGACTCCTAAAGTTCTTC CASSPGLLKFF
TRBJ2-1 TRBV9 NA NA TGTGCCAGCAGCGTAGACCCCGGGACTCTATACAATGAGCAGTTCTTC CASSVDPGTLYNEQFF
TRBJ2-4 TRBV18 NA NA TGTGCCAGCTCGACAGGAGGCGGGGCCAAAAACATTCAGTACTTC CASSTGGGAKNIQYF
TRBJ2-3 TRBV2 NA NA TGTGCCAGCAGCGGCTTCAGGGGAGGGGGTACAGATACGCAGTATTTT CASSGFRGGGTDTQYF
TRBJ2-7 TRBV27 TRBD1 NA TGTGCCAGCAGTTTGGGACAGGGGGGGTCCTACGAGCAGTACTTC CASSLGQGGSYEQYF
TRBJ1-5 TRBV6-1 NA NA TGTGCCAGCAGTGAAGCGGCGGAACAGCCCCAGCATTTT CASSEAAEQPQHF